The 32 T cell receptor beta chains presented below share a single source sample, sequenced in a study of CD8+ T cells in alopecia areata (dated by TCRdb to the late 2010s). This specimen's treatment or condition label, interpreted: oral pan-JAK inhibitor, 5-10 mg twice daily. Libraries were prepared through the immunoSEQ multiplex PCR assay. To provide template for TCR sequencing, every sample had RNA extracted and reverse transcribed into cDNA. The source is immuneACCESS, and TCRdb retained only in-frame sequences with V and J called. Part of the clones is not carried over; for the studies checked, unresolved V genes explain less than half of this, and the remainder is unexplained. The sample yields some 190,000 clones; about 51% were counted once. Around 10% of the sample is held by the ten biggest clonotypes. This specimen consisted of CD8+ T cells sorted from blood, obtained at roughly week 53, from a patient treated with tofacitinib. The receptors stem from a human donor with alopecia areata.

This clone was seen a handful of times. The chain links TRBV10-3 to TRBJ1-2; TRBD1 aligns across 7 bases. The CDR3 totals 13 residues. J was trimmed by 4 bases and V by 6 bases; bases with no gene match: 5. From germline, CDR1 is ENHRY and CDR2 SYGVKD. CDR3 nucleotides: TGTGCCATCAGCCCGGGACAGCCCTATGGCTACACCTTC. It encodes CAISPGQPYGYTF.

V and J are TRBV7-3 and TRBJ2-1; D is uncertain. CDR1 is SGHTA and CDR2 is FQGTGA in the germline V gene. Trimming took off 5 bases at V and 8 bases at J, with 10 bases between the two ends. The CDR3 runs to 12 residues. CDR3 in amino acids: CASSETAHEQFF. In DNA form, the CDR3 reads TGTGCCAGCAGCGAAACAGCCCATGAGCAGTTCTTC.

The chain couples TRBV6-5 to TRBJ1-2; D is uncertain. This CDR3 comprises 15 residues. CDR1 is MNHEY and CDR2 is SVGAGI in the germline V gene. V lost 2 bases to trimming and J lost 6 bases, with 16 bases between them. The chain's CDR3 is CASSYGVGGGDGYTF. CDR3 nucleotides: TGTGCCAGCAGTTACGGAGTGGGAGGCGGAGATGGCTACACCTTC.

CDR3 in DNA: TGCGCCAGCAGCCGGCTAGGGGGGACAGGGAACACTGAAGCTTTCTTT. Amino acid sequence: CASSRLGGTGNTEAFF. The rearrangement links TRBV5-1 to TRBJ1-1; TRBD1 agrees at 8 bases. CDR1 is SGHRS and CDR2 is YFSETQ in the germline V gene. The V segment lost 4 bases and the J segment 1 base; nucleotides outside the gene matches: 9. The CDR3 length is 16 residues.

This chain joins TRBV9 and TRBJ2-7; unclear D gene. V was trimmed by 4 bases and J by 0 bases, leaving 11 bases between them. The CDR3 contains 14 residues. The germline V gene encodes CDR1 SGDLS and CDR2 YYNGEE. The CDR3 here is CASSPVGGSYEQYF. Here the CDR3 DNA reads TGTGCCAGCAGCCCCGTGGGTGGCTCCTACGAGCAGTACTTC.

The chain has TRBV27 and TRBJ2-3; D is uncertain. The V gene lost 6 bases and the J gene lost 3 bases, with 16 bases spanning the gap. This CDR3 has 15 residues. Germline V CDR1 and CDR2: MNHEY, SMNVEV (reference sequence). For the CDR3, the DNA is TGTGCCAGCAGACCGCCGGGCCCCGGGACAGATACGCAGTATTTT. Translation: CASRPPGPGTDTQYF.

This chain links TRBV5-1 with TRBJ2-7, with no clear D. The length of the CDR3 is 15 residues. V was shortened by 4 bases and J by 0 bases, with 14 bases between the two germline ends. Germline loops: CDR1 SGHRS, CDR2 YFSETQ. CDR3 residues: CASSTDISYSYEQYF. The CDR3 nucleotides are TGCGCCAGCAGCACTGACATATCCTACTCCTACGAGCAGTACTTC.

The rearrangement links TRBV6-5 to TRBJ1-5; 7 bases fit TRBD1. From germline, CDR1 is MNHEY and CDR2 SVGAGI. Losses at the gene ends were 7 bases for V and 3 bases for J; bases not matched to a gene: 6. The CDR3 has 14 residues. Here the CDR3 DNA reads TGTGCCAGCACTCCGACAGGGACCAATCAGCCCCAGCATTTT. Its translation is CASTPTGTNQPQHF.

This clone turned up a few times. The chain carries TRBV5-5 and TRBJ1-4, with 10 bases that match TRBD1. CDR3 length: 17 amino acids. V was clipped by 4 bases and J by 3 bases; unmatched bases: 9. Looked up from germline, CDR1 is SGHKS and CDR2 is YYEKEE (reference sequence). The CDR3 reads CASSLMTGGWANEKLFF. CDR3 DNA: TGTGCCAGCAGCCTTATGACAGGGGGCTGGGCTAATGAAAAACTGTTTTTT.

This chain links TRBV5-1 with TRBJ1-6; D is unresolved. This CDR3 spans 16 amino acids. Germline V gene lookup returns CDR1 SGHRS and CDR2 YFSETQ. The V end lost 2 bases, the J end lost 2 bases, and 11 bases lay between the germline ends. The DNA for the CDR3 is TGCGCCAGCAGCTTTTTCCGGAGAGCCTATAATTCACCCCTCCACTTT. Translation gives CASSFFRRAYNSPLHF.

This clone was seen once. V usage is TRBV29-1 and J usage is TRBJ2-3; the match to TRBD1 covers 8 bases. Germline trimming cut 4 bases from V and 1 base from J; bases unmatched to any gene: 1. The CDR3 has 13 amino acids. The germline V gene has CDR1 SQVTM and CDR2 ANQGSEA. CDR3 loop: CSVVGQGTDTQYF. The CDR3 nucleotides read TGCAGCGTTGTGGGACAGGGCACAGATACGCAGTATTTT.

J is TRBJ2-7 and V is TRBV30; 7 bases are shared with TRBD1. The CDR3 covers 13 residues. V lost 2 bases, J lost 1 base, and 2 bases stayed unmatched. CDR1 and CDR2 from the germline V gene are GTSNPN and SVGIG (reference sequence). The CDR3 bases are TGTGCCTGGAGTACGGGACAGTCCTACGAGCAGTACTTC. Residues: CAWSTGQSYEQYF. The full variable domain, its missing parts supplied by reference TRBV30 and TRBJ2-7, is SQTIHQWPATLVQPVGSPLSLECTVEGTSNPNLYWYRQAAGRGLQLLFYSVGIGQISSEVPQNLSASRPQDRQFILSSKKLLLSDSGFYLCAWSTGQSYEQYFGPGTRLTVT.

The rearrangement links TRBV7-8 to TRBJ1-1, with TRBD1 matching over 7 bases. CDR1 and CDR2 from the germline V gene are SGHVS and FQNEAQ. Trimming cost V 8 bases and J 4 bases; bases outside gene matches: 13. This CDR3 spans 15 amino acids. The CDR3 sequence: CASRNGEQGSTEAFF. The CDR3 DNA sequence: TGTGCCAGCCGGAACGGGGAACAGGGGAGCACTGAAGCTTTCTTT.

This chain connects TRBV29-1 to TRBJ2-1, with no clear D. Trimming removed 4 bases from V and 8 bases from J, with 6 bases in between. Germline V gene data show CDR1 as SQVTM and CDR2 as ANQGSEA. The CDR3 length is 10 residues. In nucleotides, the CDR3 is TGCAGCGTTGCCGGTTATGAGCAGTTCTTC. Amino acids: CSVAGYEQFF.

This rearrangement joins TRBV2 to TRBJ2-3; 7 nucleotides match TRBD2. The CDR3 runs to 15 residues. J gave up 6 bases and V 7 bases, and 13 bases lay outside the gene matches. Germline values: CDR1 SNHLY, CDR2 FYNNEI. The CDR3 DNA is TGTGCCAGCATTAACGCGGGGGTCTTCGGGGATACGCAGTATTTT. Its protein is CASINAGVFGDTQYF.

DNA for the CDR3: TGCGCCAGCAGTCAATCGAGAGGACGGAGTAATGAAAAACTGTTTTTT. This encodes CASSQSRGRSNEKLFF. V usage is TRBV23-1 and J usage is TRBJ1-4; D call uncertain. TRBV23-1 is assigned to the ORF class and has an uncertain function. V was pared by 0 bases and J by 4 bases, with 12 bases between. This CDR3 spans 16 amino acids.

The rearrangement uses TRBV5-8 and TRBJ2-6; D not resolved. Germline CDR1 and CDR2: SGHTS and YDEGEE. This CDR3 comprises 16 residues. V dropped 0 bases and J dropped 0 bases, with 7 bases sitting between them. The CDR3 nucleotides read TGTGCCAGCAGCTTGGAAGGACGCTCTGGGGCCAACGTCCTGACTTTC. Translated: CASSLEGRSGANVLTF. Drawing the rest from reference TRBV5-8 and TRBJ2-6, the complete variable domain is EAGVTQSPTHLIKTRGQQATLRCSPISGHTSVYWYQQALGLGLQFLLWYDEGEERNRGNFPPRFSGRQFPNYSSELNVNALELEDSALYLCASSLEGRSGANVLTFGAGSRLTVL.

The chain employs TRBV30 and TRBJ1-1, with D possibly being TRBD1 (5 bases). CDR1 is GTSNPN, CDR2 SVGIG, per germline (reference sequence). V was trimmed by 3 bases and J by 7 bases, leaving 12 bases between them. CDR3 length equals 12 residues. As DNA, the CDR3 is TGTGCCTGGAGGCCGGGGGGGAGTGAAGCTTTCTTT. This translates into CAWRPGGSEAFF.

The chain couples TRBV29-1 to TRBJ2-7; 8 nucleotides align to TRBD1. The CDR3 length is 12 residues. V lost 5 bases, J lost 3 bases, and 3 bases stayed unmatched. The V gene's germline CDR1 is SQVTM and CDR2 ANQGSEA. Written as DNA, the CDR3 is TGCAGCGTTCTAACAGGGGGCTACGAGCAGTACTTC. This sequence encodes CSVLTGGYEQYF.

This clone has more than one count but fewer than ten. V usage is TRBV7-9 and J usage is TRBJ1-2; D remains unclear. Germline-derived CDR1 and CDR2 are SEHNR and FQNEAQ (reference sequence). There are 12 residues in the CDR3. V was pared by 1 base and J by 7 bases, with 7 bases between. Written as DNA, the CDR3 is TGTGCCAGCAGCTTAGGGGGTGGTGGCTACACCTTC. Its translation: CASSLGGGGYTF.

The chain couples TRBV6-1 to TRBJ2-7; 14 nucleotides match TRBD2. CDR3 size: 15 residues. Germline trimming cut 6 bases from V and 6 bases from J; bases unmatched to any gene: 7. The germline gives CDR1 MNHNS, CDR2 SASEGT. CDR3: CASSLETSGGGEQYF. Written as DNA, the CDR3 is TGTGCCAGCAGCCTAGAGACTAGCGGGGGGGGCGAGCAGTACTTC.

The CDR3, as DNA: TGTGCCAGCAGCCAGTACGACCACTATGGCTACACCTTC. Translated, it gives CASSQYDHYGYTF. The J gene is TRBJ1-2, the V gene TRBV6-5; no reliable D call. V lost 6 bases to trimming and J lost 3 bases, with 11 bases between them. Germline assignment: CDR1 MNHEY and CDR2 SVGAGI. This CDR3 region has 13 residues.

The sample holds a few counts of this clone. This chain connects TRBV19 to TRBJ2-7; 9 positions agree with TRBD1. V was pared by 8 bases and J by 2 bases, with 7 bases of the junction left unmatched. Germline V gives CDR1 LNHDA, CDR2 SQIVND (reference sequence). The CDR3 covers 14 residues. The CDR3 loop is CASGAGTGPYEQYF. The CDR3 coding sequence is TGTGCCAGTGGGGCCGGGACAGGGCCCTACGAGCAGTACTTC.

The chain links TRBV5-1 to TRBJ2-1, with 13 bases aligning to TRBD2. V shed 4 bases and J 12 bases; nucleotides not matched to a gene: 10. Germline V gene lookup returns CDR1 SGHRS and CDR2 YFSETQ. The CDR3 sequence is 15 residues long. The CDR3 DNA reads TGCGCCAGCAGCCCCCGGGGGACTAGCGGGGAGTGGCAGTTCTTC. This encodes CASSPRGTSGEWQFF.

V gene TRBV5-4 combines with J gene TRBJ2-1; no firm D call. The CDR3 loop spans 16 amino acids. Trimming shortened V by 0 bases and J by 8 bases, and 18 bases separated the two germline ends. CDR1 and CDR2 (germline): SGHNT, YYREEE (reference sequence). This CDR3 reads CASSLGPLSLGYEQFF. For the CDR3, the DNA is TGTGCCAGCAGCTTGGGCCCCCTGTCCCTAGGGTATGAGCAGTTCTTC. Filled out from reference TRBV5-4 and TRBJ2-1, the complete variable domain reads ETGVTQSPTHLIKTRGQQVTLRCSSQSGHNTVSWYQQALGQGPQFIFQYYREEENGRGNFPPRFSGLQFPNYSSELNVNALELDDSALYLCASSLGPLSLGYEQFFGPGTRLTVL.

CDR3 sequence reads: CATSRDRTSGGREQFF. The CDR3 nucleotides are TGTGCCACCAGCAGAGATCGGACTAGCGGGGGCAGGGAGCAGTTCTTC. The chain links TRBV15 to TRBJ2-1; 13 nucleotides line up with TRBD2. CDR1 LNHNV and CDR2 YYDKDF come from the germline V gene (reference sequence). Losses at the gene ends were 0 bases for V and 10 bases for J; bases not matched to a gene: 6. CDR3 length: 16 residues.

The chain carries TRBV2 and TRBJ2-6; the D is unclear. V was shortened by 3 bases and J by 1 base, with 4 bases between the two germline ends. Germline V gene data show CDR1 as SNHLY and CDR2 as FYNNEI. The length of the CDR3 is 14 residues. The CDR3, as DNA: TGTGCCAGCAGTGATCAATCTGGGGCCAACGTCCTGACTTTC. This sequence encodes CASSDQSGANVLTF.

This clone was picked up one time. Written as DNA, the CDR3 is TGTGCCAGCAGCTTCCTCTTTGGGACAGCCAGATCTAGCACAGATACGCAGTATTTT. This gives the protein CASSFLFGTARSSTDTQYF. The rearrangement joins TRBV7-6 to TRBJ2-3; TRBD1 aligns across 7 bases. The CDR3 is made up of 19 amino acids. The germline CDR1 and CDR2 sequences are SGHVS and FNYEAQ. J was trimmed by 0 bases and V by 3 bases; bases with no gene match: 15.

The V call is TRBV7-2, the J call TRBJ2-7, with TRBD1 matching 7 bases. The CDR3 runs to 16 residues. Germline V lookup: CDR1 SGHTA, CDR2 FQGNSA. Unmatched junction bases numbered 10, after V lost 0 bases and J lost 5 bases. In DNA, the CDR3 is TGTGCCAGCAGCTTAGCCCCCCCGGGACAGAACCACGAGCAGTACTTC. Residues: CASSLAPPGQNHEQYF.

The V call is TRBV6-5, the J call TRBJ2-7, with 12 bases identical to TRBD1. The germline gives CDR1 MNHEY, CDR2 SVGAGI. Trimming took 3 bases from V and 4 from J; bases not matched to a gene: 7. CDR3 length: 16 residues. The CDR3 coding sequence is TGTGCCAGCAGTTATCCCGGGACAGGGGGCGGATACGAGCAGTACTTC. It encodes CASSYPGTGGGYEQYF.

The chain couples TRBV20-1 to TRBJ1-2; the D is unclear. Deletions cut 1 base from V and 6 bases from J, with 6 bases between. The CDR3 has 11 amino acids. The germline V gene encodes CDR1 DFQATT and CDR2 SNEGSKA (reference sequence). For the CDR3, the DNA is TGCAGTGCTAGAGGAGTAAATGGCTACACCTTC. This encodes CSARGVNGYTF.

The V and J genes are TRBV4-1 and TRBJ1-1; D is uncertain. The CDR3 loop spans 13 amino acids. The V and J ends lost 1 base and 1 base respectively, with 4 bases between them. Germline lookup yields CDR1 MGHRA and CDR2 YSYEKL. The CDR3 is CASSQAANTEAFF. CDR3 sequence (DNA): TGCGCCAGCAGCCAAGCTGCGAACACTGAAGCTTTCTTT.